The 28 T cell receptor beta chains below come from one sample, sequenced in a study of beta chain features in type 1 diabetes. Sequenced material consisted of expressed TCRB transcripts (all of the isolated RNA was reverse transcribed). The assay was immunoSEQ multiplex PCR, and TCRdb's table has in-frame clones only and misses some. This table holds under 550,000 clones, roughly an eighth found once. Source material: naive CD4+ T cells from blood. These receptors originate from a woman between 18 and 29 years old in good health.

The CDR3 DNA reads TGTGCCAGCAGCCTATGGGGGGGCCGCACAGATACGCAGTATTTT. Translation gives CASSLWGGRTDTQYF. This sequence joins TRBV7-3 and TRBJ2-3, with D possibly being TRBD2 (7 bases). CDR3 length equals 15 residues. Germline lookup yields CDR1 SGHTA and CDR2 FQGTGA. V shed 5 bases and J shed 1 base, with 13 bases lying between them.

This clone was detected only a few times. The V gene is TRBV5-1, the J gene TRBJ2-1; D remains unclear. V gave up 7 bases and J gave up 1 base, with 12 bases separating them. The germline gives CDR1 SGHRS, CDR2 YFSETQ. The CDR3 runs to 14 residues. CDR3 sequence: CASGVGQSYNEQFF. The CDR3 coding sequence is TGCGCCAGCGGGGTCGGTCAGTCCTACAATGAGCAGTTCTTC.

This clone showed up just a few times. The chain carries TRBV28 and TRBJ2-7, with D unresolved. Trimming cost V 5 bases and J 3 bases, with 2 bases left between them. Germline V lookup: CDR1 MDHEN, CDR2 SYDVKM. This CDR3 spans 10 amino acids. The CDR3: CASSNYEQYF. DNA for the CDR3: TGTGCCAGCAGTAACTACGAGCAGTACTTC.

CDR3 DNA sequence: TGTGCCAGCAGTCCCGGGACAGGGTCGGTTCAGTACTTC. Translation: CASSPGTGSVQYF. The chain has TRBV6-6 and TRBJ2-4; 9 bases align to TRBD1. The V and J ends lost 5 bases and 11 bases, in that order; junction bases with no gene match: 7. CDR3 length equals 13 residues. Germline V lookup: CDR1 MNHNY, CDR2 SVGAGI (reference sequence).

The chain recombines TRBV7-2 with TRBJ2-7, with TRBD2 as a possible D gene (6 bases). The germline gives CDR1 SGHTA, CDR2 FQGNSA. This CDR3 is built from 18 residues. Trimming left V 2 bases short and J 3 bases short, with 23 bases between. The CDR3 region is CASSLYGGASEGFYEQYV. The CDR3 coding sequence is TGTGCCAGCAGCTTATACGGAGGGGCCAGTGAAGGATTCTACGAGCAGTACGTC.

Written as DNA, the CDR3 is TGTGCCAGCAGCTTGTCCCGGGATTTGAACACCGGGGAGCTGTTTTTT. It translates to CASSLSRDLNTGELFF. V usage is TRBV5-6 and J usage is TRBJ2-2; a possible D gene is TRBD2 (5 bases). V lost 1 base to trimming and J lost 1 base, with 11 bases between them. CDR1 and CDR2 from the germline V gene are SGHDT and YYEEEE. The length of the CDR3 is 16 residues.

The chain is built from TRBV9 and TRBJ1-5; possible D gene TRBD1, 5 bases. CDR1 and CDR2 from the germline V gene are SGDLS and YYNGEE. The V gene lost 3 bases and the J gene lost 2 bases, with 12 bases spanning the gap. The CDR3 extends over 15 amino acids. In DNA form, the CDR3 reads TGTGCCAGCAGCGGAGGGAGAGGGGGCAATCAGCCCCAGCATTTT. Its protein is CASSGGRGGNQPQHF.

The chain uses TRBV7-2 and TRBJ2-2, with TRBD2 as a possible D gene (5 bases). CDR3 length: 13 amino acids. Germline V gene data show CDR1 as SGHTA and CDR2 as FQGNSA. Trimming took off 2 bases at V and 6 bases at J, with 7 bases between the two ends. The CDR3 here is CASSLRRAGELFF. The CDR3 DNA is TGTGCCAGCAGCTTACGGCGGGCCGGGGAGCTGTTTTTT. The full variable domain, rest sourced from reference TRBV7-2 and TRBJ2-2, is GAGVSQSPSNKVTEKGKDVELRCDPISGHTALYWYRQSLGQGLEFLIYFQGNSAPDKSGLPSDRFSAERTGGSVSTLTIQRTQQEDSAVYLCASSLRRAGELFFGEGSRLTVL.

The chain carries TRBV7-9 and TRBJ2-5; no reliable D call. Per the germline V gene, CDR1 is SEHNR and CDR2 is FQNEAQ (reference sequence). CDR3 length equals 15 residues. Trimming pared 5 bases from V and 1 base from J, leaving 14 bases between. The CDR3 DNA is TGTGCCAGCAGCCCTGGCAGAACGGTCCAAGAGACCCAGTACTTC. It translates to CASSPGRTVQETQYF.

This clone occurred a few times. The rearrangement joins TRBV25-1 to TRBJ2-5, with 10 bases matching TRBD1. After removal of 3 bases from V and 5 bases from J, the junction contained 9 bases not matched to a gene. In germline, CDR1 is MGHDK, CDR2 SYGVNS. The CDR3 has 16 amino acids. For the CDR3, the DNA is TGTGCCAGCAGTGATATCGCCGGGACAGGGGTCGAGACCCAGTACTTC. It is translated as CASSDIAGTGVETQYF.

This clone was counted only a few times. V is TRBV9 and J is TRBJ2-2; D remains unclear. The ends were cut back, 5 bases at V and 1 base at J, with 12 bases in the middle. Per germline, CDR1 SGDLS and CDR2 YYNGEE. The CDR3 spans 15 residues. The CDR3 here is CASRLNARNTGELFF. The CDR3 bases are TGTGCCAGCAGACTAAACGCACGGAACACCGGGGAGCTGTTTTTT.

This clone was counted between two and nine times. The genes are TRBV7-2 and TRBJ2-3, with 8 bases lining up with TRBD1. The CDR3 covers 15 residues. CDR1 and CDR2 (germline): SGHTA, FQGNSA. Trimming removed 5 bases from V and 4 bases from J; junction bases left unmatched: 8. CDR3 loop: CASSNPGQEADTQYF. The CDR3 DNA follows: TGTGCCAGCAGCAACCCGGGACAGGAGGCAGATACGCAGTATTTT.

This clone has more than one count but fewer than ten. The sample holds other DNA sequences that translate to the same CDR3. The chain is built from TRBV28 and TRBJ2-1; D possibly corresponds to TRBD1 (5 bases). Germline V gene data show CDR1 as MDHEN and CDR2 as SYDVKM. This CDR3 is 13 amino acids long. V was pared by 3 bases and J by 4 bases, with 7 bases between. The CDR3 nucleotides are TGTGCCAGCAGTTTTGCAGGGTACAATGAGCAGTTCTTC. Its protein product is CASSFAGYNEQFF.

This clone was detected only a few times. This chain links TRBV9 with TRBJ1-6; 8 bases fit TRBD1. This CDR3 has 15 amino acids. Germline assignment: CDR1 SGDLS and CDR2 YYNGEE. The trim removed 3 bases at V and 9 bases at J, leaving 8 bases unmatched. The CDR3 sequence: CASSARGQGGSPLHF. In DNA, the CDR3 is TGTGCCAGCAGCGCTCGCGGACAGGGAGGTTCACCCCTCCACTTT.

In its sample, this clone was seen a few times. The chain couples TRBV28 to TRBJ2-1; the D gene is possibly TRBD1 (6 bases). The CDR3 consists of 17 residues. CDR1 and CDR2 (germline): MDHEN, SYDVKM. V lost 5 bases to trimming and J lost 0 bases, with 17 bases between them. CDR3 nucleotides: TGTGCCAGCAGTCGACCGGGACATCAAAACTCCTACAATGAGCAGTTCTTC. This gives the protein CASSRPGHQNSYNEQFF.

This chain links TRBV11-3 with TRBJ2-7; either TRBD1 or TRBD2 may fit D (5 bases each). Germline V lookup: CDR1 SGHNT, CDR2 YENEEA. Trimming pared 7 bases from V and 5 bases from J, leaving 15 bases between. The CDR3 extends over 13 amino acids. This CDR3 reads CASTRGWGNEQYF. The CDR3 DNA sequence: TGTGCCAGCACCCGCGGTTGGGGGAACGAGCAGTACTTC. The full variable domain, rest sourced from reference TRBV11-3 and TRBJ2-7, is EAGVVQSPRYKIIEKKQPVAFWCNPISGHNTLYWYLQNLGQGPELLIRYENEEAVDDSQLPKDRFSAERLKGVDSTLKIQPAELGDSAVYLCASTRGWGNEQYFGPGTRLTVT.

This sequence joins TRBV5-4 and TRBJ1-6; D is uncertain. The CDR3 extends over 12 amino acids. Germline-derived CDR1 and CDR2 are SGHNT and YYREEE (reference sequence). Trimming removed 4 bases at V and 10 bases at J, with 9 bases between. CDR3 bases: TGTGCCAGCAGCGTGGGTGAATCACCCCTCCACTTT. This translates into CASSVGESPLHF.

CDR3 loop: CATASGTGQRETQYF. DNA of the CDR3: TGTGCCACCGCTTCCGGGACAGGGCAGCGGGAGACCCAGTACTTC. The chain has TRBV10-3 and TRBJ2-5; TRBD1 aligns across 9 bases. This CDR3 is 15 amino acids long. Germline V gene lookup returns CDR1 ENHRY and CDR2 SYGVKD. V lost 10 bases to trimming and J lost 5 bases; unmatched junction nucleotides: 14.

The chain joins TRBV7-9 to TRBJ2-1; D is perhaps TRBD2 (6 bases). Germline CDR1 is SEHNR and CDR2 is FQNEAQ (reference sequence). Trimming took 0 bases from V and 8 from J, leaving 8 bases between them. The CDR3 extends over 13 amino acids. The CDR3 DNA sequence: TGTGCCAGCAGCTTAGCTTGGGGGGATGAGCAGTTCTTC. Protein sequence: CASSLAWGDEQFF.

This clone has just a few counts. The V call is TRBV18, the J call TRBJ2-5, with 9 bases lining up with TRBD2. J lost 2 bases, V lost 1 base, and 11 bases had no gene match. The CDR3 totals 18 residues. Germline V gives CDR1 KGHSH, CDR2 LQKENI. This chain's CDR3 is CASSPRLAGLTSQETQYF. The CDR3 nucleotides read TGTGCCAGCTCACCACGCCTAGCGGGACTAACCTCTCAAGAGACCCAGTACTTC.

The chain carries TRBV13 and TRBJ1-6, with a tentative D call TRBD1 (5 bases). Germline V gene lookup returns CDR1 PRHDT and CDR2 FYEKMQ (reference sequence). The CDR3 spans 14 residues. V was shortened by 3 bases and J by 9 bases, with 12 bases between the two germline ends. CDR3 nucleotide sequence: TGTGCCAGCAGCTTCCAGGGTCAGAGTTCACCCCTCCACTTT. Translated: CASSFQGQSSPLHF.

In the case of this clone: Relative to the germline gene, one junction end is altered; a read error may explain this. The rearrangement joins TRBV4-1 to TRBJ2-4; D is unclear. Germline lookup yields CDR1 MGHRA and CDR2 YSYEKL. CDR3 length: 13 residues. The DNA of the CDR3 is TGTGCCAGCTCATCGGCGGCCAAAAACATTCAGTACTTC. This gives the protein CASSSAAKNIQYF.

This clone showed up just a few times. This chain connects TRBV7-8 to TRBJ1-2; D remains ambiguous. Trimming took 5 bases from V and 2 from J, leaving 18 bases between them. CDR1 is SGHVS and CDR2 is FQNEAQ in the germline V gene. The CDR3 runs to 16 residues. The CDR3 coding sequence is TGTGCCAGCAGCCCACTCCGAGGGCTCTTAAACTATGGCTACACCTTC. Amino acid sequence: CASSPLRGLLNYGYTF.

This clone was seen a single time. The chain links TRBV7-2 to TRBJ2-3; D gene unclear. The CDR3 extends over 14 amino acids. V dropped 1 base and J dropped 2 bases, with 7 bases sitting between them. The germline gives CDR1 SGHTA, CDR2 FQGNSA. CDR3 bases: TGTGCCAGCAGCTTAGATCGGATCACAGATACGCAGTATTTT. It codes for CASSLDRITDTQYF.

This clone has more than one count but fewer than ten. The chain combines TRBV7-2 with TRBJ2-3; D is unclear. Germline V CDR1 and CDR2: SGHTA, FQGNSA. This CDR3 is 16 amino acids long. V was trimmed by 2 bases and J by 7 bases, leaving 19 bases between them. CDR3 nucleotide sequence: TGTGCCAGCAGCTTAACCCCCGTCCGACCGGATAATACGCAGTATTTT. Translated, it gives CASSLTPVRPDNTQYF. Supplemented by reference TRBV7-2 and TRBJ2-3, the full variable domain reads GAGVSQSPSNKVTEKGKDVELRCDPISGHTALYWYRQSLGQGLEFLIYFQGNSAPDKSGLPSDRFSAERTGGSVSTLTIQRTQQEDSAVYLCASSLTPVRPDNTQYFGPGTRLTVL.

This clone was detected only a few times. The V and J genes are TRBV20-1 and TRBJ1-1, with D tentatively TRBD1 (5 bases). Between the trimmed V and J ends, which lost 5 bases and 10 bases, there was a span of 11 bases. CDR1 and CDR2 (germline): DFQATT, SNEGSKA (reference sequence). This CDR3 has 10 residues. Written as DNA, the CDR3 is TGCAGTGCTGTCCAGGGAAGAGCTTTCTTT. It is translated as CSAVQGRAFF.

The V and J genes are TRBV19 and TRBJ2-6; 10 bases are shared with TRBD1. The ends lost 6 bases at V and 3 bases at J; junction bases unmatched: 2. CDR1 LNHDA and CDR2 SQIVND come from the germline V gene (reference sequence). This CDR3 has 15 amino acids. This CDR3 reads CASRTGGGGANVLTF. CDR3 coding DNA: TGTGCCAGTAGGACAGGGGGCGGTGGGGCCAACGTCCTGACTTTC.

The rearrangement links TRBV14 to TRBJ2-3; D is undetermined. There are 15 residues in the CDR3. Per germline, CDR1 SGHDN and CDR2 FVKESK. V was cut by 6 bases and J by 0 bases, with 13 bases left in between. The CDR3 bases are TGTGCCAGCAGTCTAACCGATCCTAGCACAGATACGCAGTATTTT. Protein product: CASSLTDPSTDTQYF.